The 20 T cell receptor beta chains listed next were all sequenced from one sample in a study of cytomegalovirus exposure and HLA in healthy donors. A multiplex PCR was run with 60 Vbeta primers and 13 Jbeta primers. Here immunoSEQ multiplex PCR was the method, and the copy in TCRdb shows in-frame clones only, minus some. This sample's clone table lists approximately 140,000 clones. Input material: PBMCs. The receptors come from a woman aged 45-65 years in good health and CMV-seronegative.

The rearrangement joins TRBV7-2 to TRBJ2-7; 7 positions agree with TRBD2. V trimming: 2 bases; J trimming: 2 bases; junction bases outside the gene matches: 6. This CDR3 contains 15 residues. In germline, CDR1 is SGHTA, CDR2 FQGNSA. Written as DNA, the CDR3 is TGTGCCAGCAGCTTATCCGCGGGAGTCCCCTACGAGCAGTACTTC. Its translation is CASSLSAGVPYEQYF. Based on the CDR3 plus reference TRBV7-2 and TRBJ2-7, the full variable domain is GAGVSQSPSNKVTEKGKDVELRCDPISGHTALYWYRQSLGQGLEFLIYFQGNSAPDKSGLPSDRFSAERTGGSVSTLTIQRTQQEDSAVYLCASSLSAGVPYEQYFGPGTRLTVT.

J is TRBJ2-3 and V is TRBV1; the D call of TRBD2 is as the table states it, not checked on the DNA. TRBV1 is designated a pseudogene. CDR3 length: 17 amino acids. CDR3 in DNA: TGCACCAGCAGCCAAGATATCGGCGGGGGTCACACAGATACGCAGTATTTT. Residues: CTSSQDIGGGHTDTQYF.

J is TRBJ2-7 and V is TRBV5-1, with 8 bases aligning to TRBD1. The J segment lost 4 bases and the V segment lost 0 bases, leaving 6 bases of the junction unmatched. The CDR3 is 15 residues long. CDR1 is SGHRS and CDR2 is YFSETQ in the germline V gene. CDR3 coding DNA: TGCGCCAGCAGCTTGGCCTTGACAGGGGAATACGAGCAGTACTTC. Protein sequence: CASSLALTGEYEQYF.

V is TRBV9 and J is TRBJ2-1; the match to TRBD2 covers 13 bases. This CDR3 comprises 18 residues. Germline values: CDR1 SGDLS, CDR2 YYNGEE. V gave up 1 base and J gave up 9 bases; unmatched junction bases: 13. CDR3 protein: CASSVSLAGGPLRSEQFF. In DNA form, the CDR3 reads TGTGCCAGCAGCGTATCACTAGCGGGAGGGCCGCTTAGGAGTGAGCAGTTCTTC. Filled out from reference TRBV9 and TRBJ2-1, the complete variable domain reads DSGVTQTPKHLITATGQRVTLRCSPRSGDLSVYWYQQSLDQGLQFLIQYYNGEERAKGNILERFSAQQFPDLHSELNLSSLELGDSALYFCASSVSLAGGPLRSEQFFGPGTRLTVL.

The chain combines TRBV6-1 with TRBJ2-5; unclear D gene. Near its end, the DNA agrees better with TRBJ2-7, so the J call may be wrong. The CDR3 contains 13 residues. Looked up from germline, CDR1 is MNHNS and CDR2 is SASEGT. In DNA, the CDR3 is TGTGCCAGCAACTTGGGCACTTCCTACGAGCAGTACTTC. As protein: CASNLGTSYEQYF.

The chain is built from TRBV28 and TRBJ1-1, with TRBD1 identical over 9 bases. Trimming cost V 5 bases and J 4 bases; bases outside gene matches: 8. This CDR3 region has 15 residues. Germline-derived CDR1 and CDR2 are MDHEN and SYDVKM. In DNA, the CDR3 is TGTGCCAGCAGTGCCTCCGGGACAGGGTCCACTGAAGCTTTCTTT. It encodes CASSASGTGSTEAFF.

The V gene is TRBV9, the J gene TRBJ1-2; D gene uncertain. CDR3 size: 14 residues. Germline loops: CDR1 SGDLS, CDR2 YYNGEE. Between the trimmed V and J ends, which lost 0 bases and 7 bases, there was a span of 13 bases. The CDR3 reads CASSVGAQRGGYTF. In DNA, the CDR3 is TGTGCCAGCAGCGTAGGGGCGCAACGGGGTGGCTACACCTTC.

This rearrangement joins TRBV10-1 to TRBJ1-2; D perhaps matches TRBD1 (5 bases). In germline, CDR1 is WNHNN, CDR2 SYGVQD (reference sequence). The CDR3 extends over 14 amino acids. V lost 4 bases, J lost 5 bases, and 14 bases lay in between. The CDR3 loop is CASSGSGVGYGYTF. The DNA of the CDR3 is TGCGCCAGCAGTGGTTCGGGGGTGGGATATGGCTACACCTTC.

The CDR3 coding sequence is TGTGCCAGCAGCCCACGGACCCCCGTCTTTGCGGGGGACGACACCGGGGAGCTGTTTTTT. Translation gives CASSPRTPVFAGDDTGELFF. The rearrangement uses TRBV7-3 and TRBJ2-2; 7 bases line up with TRBD2. Germline V lookup: CDR1 SGHTA, CDR2 FQGTGA. The CDR3 spans 20 residues. V shed 5 bases, J shed 3 bases, and the junction held 21 bases outside the gene matches.

The CDR3 sequence is CASRGSGAYEQYF. CDR3 coding DNA: TGTGCCAGCAGGGGTAGCGGGGCCTACGAGCAGTACTTC. The chain joins TRBV6-1 to TRBJ2-7; TRBD2 matches 8 bases. CDR1 is MNHNS and CDR2 is SASEGT in the germline V gene. V shed 6 bases and J 2 bases; nucleotides not matched to a gene: 3. The CDR3 has 13 amino acids.

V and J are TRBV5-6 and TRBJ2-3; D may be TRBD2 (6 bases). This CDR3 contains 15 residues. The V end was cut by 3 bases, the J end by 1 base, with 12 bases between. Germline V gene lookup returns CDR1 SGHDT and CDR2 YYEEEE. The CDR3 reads CASSSPGLRTDTQYF. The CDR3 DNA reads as TGTGCCAGCAGCTCGCCGGGACTGCGCACAGATACGCAGTATTTT.

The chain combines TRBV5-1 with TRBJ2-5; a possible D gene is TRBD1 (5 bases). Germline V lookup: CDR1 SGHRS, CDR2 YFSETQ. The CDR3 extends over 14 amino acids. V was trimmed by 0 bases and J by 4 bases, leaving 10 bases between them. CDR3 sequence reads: CASSLGQLAETQYF. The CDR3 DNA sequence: TGCGCCAGCAGCTTGGGACAGCTCGCAGAGACCCAGTACTTC.

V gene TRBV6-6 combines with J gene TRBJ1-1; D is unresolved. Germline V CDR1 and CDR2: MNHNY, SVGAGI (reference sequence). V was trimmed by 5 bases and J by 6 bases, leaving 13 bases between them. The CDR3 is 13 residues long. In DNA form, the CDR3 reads TGTGCCAGCAGTGGTTCATACTTCGCTGAAGCTTTCTTT. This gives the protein CASSGSYFAEAFF.

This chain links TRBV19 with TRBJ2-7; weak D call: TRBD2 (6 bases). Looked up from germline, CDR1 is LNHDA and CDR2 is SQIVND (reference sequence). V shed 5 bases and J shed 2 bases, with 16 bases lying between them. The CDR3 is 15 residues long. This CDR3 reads CASSRPGVAAYEQYF. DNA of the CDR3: TGTGCCAGTAGTCGCCCCGGGGTAGCGGCCTACGAGCAGTACTTC.

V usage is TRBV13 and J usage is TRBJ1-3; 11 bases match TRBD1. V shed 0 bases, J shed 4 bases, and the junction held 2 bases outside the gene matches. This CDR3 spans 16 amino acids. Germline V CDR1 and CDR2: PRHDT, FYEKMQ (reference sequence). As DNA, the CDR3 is TGTGCCAGCAGCTTAGGCTGGACAGGGGGCGGAAACACCATATATTTT. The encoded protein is CASSLGWTGGGNTIYF. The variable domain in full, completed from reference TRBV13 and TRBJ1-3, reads AAGVIQSPRHLIKEKRETATLKCYPIPRHDTVYWYQQGPGQDPQFLISFYEKMQSDKGSIPDRFSAQQFSDYHSELNMSSLELGDSALYFCASSLGWTGGGNTIYFGEGSWLTVV.

CDR3: CSARYRSELFF. The CDR3 DNA reads as TGCAGTGCTAGGTACAGATCGGAGCTGTTTTTT. V usage is TRBV20-1 and J usage is TRBJ2-2; D call uncertain. Germline lookup yields CDR1 DFQATT and CDR2 SNEGSKA (reference sequence). Trimming took 3 bases from V and 10 from J, leaving 9 bases between them. The CDR3 has 11 residues.

CDR3 coding DNA: TGCGCCAGCAGCTTAGGACAGGACATTTACGAGCAGTACTTC. Its translation: CASSLGQDIYEQYF. The V gene is TRBV5-1, the J gene TRBJ2-7; TRBD1 matches at 7 bases. This CDR3 has 14 residues. J lost 4 bases, V lost 2 bases, and 6 bases had no gene match. Germline values: CDR1 SGHRS, CDR2 YFSETQ.

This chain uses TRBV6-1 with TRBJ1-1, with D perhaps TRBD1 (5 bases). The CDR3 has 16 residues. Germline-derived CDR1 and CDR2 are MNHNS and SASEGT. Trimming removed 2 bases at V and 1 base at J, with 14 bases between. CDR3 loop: CASSELLLGRNTEAFF. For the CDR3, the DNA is TGTGCCAGCAGTGAATTACTTTTGGGGCGGAACACTGAAGCTTTCTTT.

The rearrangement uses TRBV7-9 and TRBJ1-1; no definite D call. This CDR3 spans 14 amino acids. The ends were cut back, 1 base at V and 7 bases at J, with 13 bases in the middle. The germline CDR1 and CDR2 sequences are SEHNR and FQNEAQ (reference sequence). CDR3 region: CASSLEARKVEAFF. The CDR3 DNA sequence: TGTGCCAGCAGCTTAGAGGCCAGGAAGGTTGAAGCTTTCTTT.

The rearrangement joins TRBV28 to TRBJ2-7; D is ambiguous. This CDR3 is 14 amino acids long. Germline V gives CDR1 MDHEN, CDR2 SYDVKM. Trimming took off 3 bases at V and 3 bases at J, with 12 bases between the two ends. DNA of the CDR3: TGTGCCAGCAGTTTTCGAGACACACACTACGAGCAGTACTTC. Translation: CASSFRDTHYEQYF.